This is a list of T cell receptor beta chains from one sample in a study of long-term antiretroviral therapy in people with HIV. TCRdb keeps only in-frame clones here, not all; method: immunoSEQ multiplex PCR. This sample has tens of thousands of clones, with around three quarters found just once. The sample here was unsorted PBMCs, taken 3.4 years after starting antiretroviral therapy. The receptors shown here come from a man aged 25-45 years with HIV. The CDR3 runs from the conserved cysteine through the conserved F or W. The D gene is left open where the match is weak. A clone size is listed for some rows: how often the clone was seen (once, few, many), or a class if it is expanded.

J gene	D gene	V gene	clone size	CDR3 protein	CDR3 DNA
TRBJ1-5	NA	TRBV19	few	CASSLGNNQPQHF	TGTGCCAGTAGTCTGGGAAACAATCAGCCCCAGCATTTT
TRBJ2-7	NA	TRBV30	NA	CAWDRIYEQYF	TGTGCCTGGGACAGGATCTACGAGCAGTACTTC
TRBJ2-7	NA	TRBV13	NA	CASRRRDSTYEQYF	TGTGCCAGCCGCCGGAGGGACAGCACCTACGAGCAGTACTTC
TRBJ2-3	NA	TRBV6-6	NA	CASSDYTDTQYF	TGTGCCAGCAGTGACTACACAGATACGCAGTATTTT
TRBJ1-1	NA	TRBV27	NA	CASRWTQNTEAFF	TGTGCCAGCAGGTGGACACAGAACACTGAAGCTTTCTTT
TRBJ1-2	NA	TRBV25-1	NA	CASSELEYGYTF	TGTGCCAGCAGTGAATTGGAGTATGGCTACACCTTC
TRBJ2-1	NA	TRBV6-4	NA	CASSFESVYSYNEQFF	TGTGCCAGCAGCTTCGAAAGCGTATACTCCTACAATGAGCAGTTCTTC
TRBJ2-7	TRBD2	TRBV6-1	NA	CASSVSGRASYEQYF	TGTGCCAGCAGTGTTAGCGGGAGGGCCTCCTACGAGCAGTACTTC
TRBJ2-7	TRBD2	TRBV29-1	NA	CSVEAPPLAGASYEQYF	TGCAGCGTTGAGGCACCTCCCCTAGCGGGAGCATCCTACGAGCAGTACTTC
TRBJ2-1	TRBD2	TRBV18	NA	CASSPLAGGRNNEQFF	TGTGCCAGCTCACCCCTAGCGGGAGGGAGAAACAATGAGCAGTTCTTC
TRBJ2-7	NA	TRBV27	NA	CASSLSDGYNEQYF	TGTGCCAGCAGTTTATCGGATGGATACAACGAGCAGTACTTC
TRBJ1-1	NA	TRBV5-1	few	CASSSTGPNTEAFF	TGCGCCAGCAGCTCCACAGGGCCGAACACTGAAGCTTTCTTT
TRBJ2-1	TRBD2	TRBV6-4	NA	CASSDLAGAHNEQFF	TGTGCCAGCAGTGATTTAGCGGGAGCCCACAATGAGCAGTTCTTC
TRBJ2-2	NA	TRBV6-6	NA	CASRGLNTGELFF	TGTGCCAGCAGGGGACTGAACACCGGGGAGCTGTTTTTT
TRBJ1-5	NA	TRBV7-2	NA	CASSLAEQGTPQHF	TGTGCCAGCAGCTTAGCGGAGCAGGGAACACCCCAGCATTTT
TRBJ2-2	NA	TRBV28	NA	CASKHGTVNTGELFF	TGTGCCAGCAAACACGGGACGGTGAACACCGGGGAGCTGTTTTTT
TRBJ2-7	NA	TRBV28	NA	CASSLIRTNYEQYF	TGTGCCAGCAGCCTCATCCGGACGAACTACGAGCAGTACTTC
TRBJ2-2	NA	TRBV11-3	NA	CASSLVLGGLSGELFF	TGTGCCAGCAGCTTAGTACTAGGAGGCTTATCCGGGGAGCTGTTTTTT
TRBJ2-3	TRBD1	TRBV2	NA	CASRRTGAGDTQYF	TGTGCCAGCAGACGGACAGGGGCTGGAGATACGCAGTATTTT
TRBJ2-3	TRBD2	TRBV29-1	NA	CSVEGVLAASTDTQYF	TGCAGCGTTGAAGGGGTACTAGCGGCAAGCACAGATACGCAGTATTTT
TRBJ1-2	NA	TRBV27	NA	CASSLSGTINYGYTF	TGTGCCAGCAGTTTATCCGGGACCATTAACTATGGCTACACCTTC
TRBJ1-5	NA	TRBV27	NA	CASSQSRDQPQHF	TGTGCCAGCAGCCAATCAAGAGATCAGCCCCAGCATTTT
TRBJ2-7	TRBD1	TRBV14	NA	CASRQDRAGEQYF	TGTGCCAGCAGACAGGACAGGGCTGGCGAGCAGTACTTC
TRBJ2-5	NA	TRBV21-1	NA	CASTSPGREAETQYF	TGTGCCAGCACCAGCCCCGGTCGGGAGGCGGAGACCCAGTACTTC
TRBJ2-7	TRBD1	TRBV27	NA	CASRPQGAYEQYF	TGTGCCAGCAGACCTCAGGGGGCCTACGAGCAGTACTTC
TRBJ2-3	TRBD2	TRBV6-1	NA	CASSEAVGLAEGYGTDTQYF	TGTGCCAGCAGTGAAGCCGTGGGACTAGCAGAGGGGTATGGCACAGATACGCAGTATTTT
TRBJ2-7	NA	TRBV4-3	NA	CASSQEGGLSTYEQYF	TGCGCCAGCAGCCAAGAGGGGGGATTATCAACTTACGAGCAGTACTTC
TRBJ2-7	TRBD2	TRBV7-8	NA	CASSTPTGTSGRAVYEQYF	TGTGCCAGCAGTACACCCACCGGGACTAGCGGGAGGGCCGTCTACGAGCAGTACTTC
TRBJ2-1	NA	TRBV5-6	NA	CASSLPGAPNNEQFF	TGTGCCAGCAGCTTGCCGGGGGCCCCTAACAATGAGCAGTTCTTC
TRBJ2-2	TRBD2	TRBV9	NA	CASSVVASGNTGELFF	TGTGCCAGCAGCGTAGTCGCTAGCGGGAACACCGGGGAGCTGTTTTTT
TRBJ2-1	TRBD2	TRBV19	NA	CASSIWREGGDEQFF	TGTGCCAGTAGTATATGGCGGGAGGGCGGCGATGAGCAGTTCTTC
TRBJ1-2	NA	TRBV28	NA	CASSLIGGPSYTF	TGTGCCAGCAGTTTAATAGGGGGGCCTAGCTACACCTTC
TRBJ2-1	NA	TRBV29-1	NA	CSVEAETYNEQFF	TGCAGCGTTGAAGCGGAAACCTACAATGAGCAGTTCTTC
TRBJ1-2	NA	TRBV5-8	NA	CASSLLYGYTF	TGTGCCAGCAGCTTGCTATATGGCTACACCTTC
TRBJ1-3	TRBD1	TRBV13	NA	CASSPPTGPNTIYF	TGTGCCAGCAGCCCCCCGACAGGGCCGAACACCATATATTTT
TRBJ1-5	NA	TRBV19	NA	CASSIAGLQPQHF	TGTGCCAGTAGTATAGCCGGGTTGCAGCCCCAGCATTTT
TRBJ1-4	NA	TRBV4-3	once	CASSQDGSRYGNEKLFF	TGCGCCAGCAGCCAAGACGGGAGTAGGTACGGCAATGAAAAACTGTTTTTT
TRBJ1-1	NA	TRBV15	NA	CATGGVTNTEAFF	TGTGCCACCGGGGGGGTAACGAACACTGAAGCTTTCTTT
TRBJ1-5	TRBD1	TRBV19	NA	CASSWTVQGVRNFQPQHF	TGTGCCAGTAGTTGGACGGTACAGGGGGTCCGCAATTTTCAGCCCCAGCATTTT
TRBJ2-7	TRBD2	TRBV6-5	few	CASSKGLASIDEQYF	TGTGCCAGCAGCAAGGGACTAGCGAGTATCGACGAGCAGTACTTC
TRBJ2-2	NA	TRBV10-3	NA	CAISGTNGELFF	TGTGCCATCAGTGGGACTAACGGGGAGCTGTTTTTT
TRBJ2-5	NA	TRBV5-6	NA	CASSLGRLGQETQYF	TGTGCCAGCAGCTTGGGCAGGTTAGGCCAAGAGACCCAGTACTTC
TRBJ2-1	NA	TRBV10-2	NA	CASSVVLEQFF	TGCGCCAGCAGCGTCGTTCTTGAGCAGTTCTTC